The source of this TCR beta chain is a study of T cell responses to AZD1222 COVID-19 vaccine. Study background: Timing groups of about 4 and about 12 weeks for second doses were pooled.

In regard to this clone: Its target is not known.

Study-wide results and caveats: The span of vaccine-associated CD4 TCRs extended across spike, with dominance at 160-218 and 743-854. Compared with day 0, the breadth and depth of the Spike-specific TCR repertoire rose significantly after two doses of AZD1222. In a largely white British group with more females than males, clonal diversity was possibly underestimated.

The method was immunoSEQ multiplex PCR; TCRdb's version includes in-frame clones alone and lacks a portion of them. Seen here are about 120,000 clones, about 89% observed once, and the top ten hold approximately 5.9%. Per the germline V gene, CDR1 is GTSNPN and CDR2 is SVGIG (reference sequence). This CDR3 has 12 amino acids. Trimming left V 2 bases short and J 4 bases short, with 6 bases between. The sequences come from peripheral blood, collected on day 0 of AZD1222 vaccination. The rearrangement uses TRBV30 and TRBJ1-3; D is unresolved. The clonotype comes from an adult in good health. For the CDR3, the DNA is TGTGCCTGGAGTATCGAAGGAAACACCATATATTTT. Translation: CAWSIEGNTIYF.